This is a list of T cell receptor beta chains from one sample in a study of long-term antiretroviral therapy in people with HIV. TCRdb's table, derived via immunoSEQ multiplex PCR, lists solely in-frame clones and lacks some. The sample consists of approximately 23,000 clones, roughly four fifths of them appearing once. The sequencing used unsorted PBMCs, collected 1.5 years after starting antiretroviral therapy. These receptors originate from a man aged 25 to 45 with HIV. Both conserved end residues are part of each CDR3. A D gene is named only where the DNA matches it firmly. Clone size, where shown, is once, few, many, or a class for clones that have expanded.

clone_size | d_call | j_call | v_call | cdr3_aa | cdr3_nt
once | TRBD1 | TRBJ2-5 | TRBV5-4 | CASSGTGGAETQYF | TGTGCCAGCAGCGGGACAGGGGGGGCAGAGACCCAGTACTTC
- | - | TRBJ1-3 | TRBV29-1 | CSVEDPGTSGNTIYF | TGCAGCGTTGAAGATCCAGGGACCTCTGGAAACACCATATATTTT
once | - | TRBJ2-7 | TRBV2 | CASSERTRTEQYF | TGTGCCAGCAGTGAGCGGACAAGGACCGAGCAGTACTTC
once | TRBD2 | TRBJ2-2 | TRBV7-2 | CASSHGGANTGELFF | TGTGCCAGCAGCCACGGGGGGGCGAACACCGGGGAGCTGTTTTTT
- | TRBD1 | TRBJ1-5 | TRBV7-9 | CASSTWTGQSNQPQHF | TGTGCCAGCAGCACTTGGACAGGGCAAAGCAATCAGCCCCAGCATTTT
- | TRBD1 | TRBJ1-4 | TRBV18 | CASSRTGTGTRANEKLFF | TGTGCCAGCTCACGGACAGGGACCGGTACGAGGGCTAATGAAAAACTGTTTTTT
few | TRBD1 | TRBJ2-2 | TRBV19 | CATVPGQGTRGELFF | TGTGCCACCGTCCCGGGACAGGGGACGCGCGGGGAGCTGTTTTTT
- | - | TRBJ2-2 | TRBV7-2 | CASSLGGGPNTGELFF | TGTGCCAGCAGCTTAGGTGGGGGTCCGAACACCGGGGAGCTGTTTTTT
- | - | TRBJ1-1 | TRBV15 | CATSIGISSPMNTEAFF | TGTGCCACCAGTATTGGCATTTCAAGCCCCATGAACACTGAAGCTTTCTTT
- | TRBD1 | TRBJ2-7 | TRBV4-3 | CASSQGRNGPDRGTYEQYF | TGCGCCAGCAGCCAAGGACGAAATGGCCCCGACAGGGGGACCTACGAGCAGTACTTC
- | TRBD2 | TRBJ2-7 | TRBV4-1 | CASSQVPGTSGGAAFYEQYF | TGCGCCAGCAGCCAAGTCCCCGGGACTAGCGGGGGGGCCGCCTTCTACGAGCAGTACTTC
- | - | TRBJ2-2 | TRBV5-5 | CASSLTAGLTGELFF | TGTGCCAGCAGCTTAACAGCCGGACTCACCGGGGAGCTGTTTTTT
- | TRBD2 | TRBJ2-1 | TRBV5-6 | CASSLEVSGPINEQFF | TGTGCCAGCAGCTTGGAAGTTAGCGGGCCCATCAATGAGCAGTTCTTC
- | - | TRBJ1-1 | TRBV5-4 | CASSPREDTEAFF | TGTGCCAGCAGCCCCCGGGAGGACACTGAAGCTTTCTTT
once | - | TRBJ2-1 | TRBV19 | CASSIDWAGIPEFF | TGTGCCAGTAGTATAGATTGGGCGGGGATACCGGAGTTCTTC
- | TRBD2 | TRBJ2-3 | TRBV4-3 | CASSRASGVDTQYF | TGCGCCAGCAGCCGCGCCAGCGGGGTAGATACGCAGTATTTT
few | - | TRBJ2-3 | TRBV2 | CASSVQGVGDTQYF | TGTGCCAGCAGTGTGCAGGGAGTTGGAGATACGCAGTATTTT
- | - | TRBJ1-2 | TRBV29-1 | CSVEDRLNYGYTF | TGCAGCGTTGAAGACAGATTAAACTATGGCTACACCTTC
- | TRBD1 | TRBJ2-1 | TRBV25-1 | CASSEYPRGQFF | TGTGCCAGCAGTGAATACCCCAGGGGGCAATTCTTC
- | - | TRBJ1-2 | TRBV30 | CAWTGLRGYTF | TGTGCCTGGACCGGCCTCCGTGGCTACACCTTC
- | TRBD1 | TRBJ1-2 | TRBV5-8 | CASSSYRGLRGYTF | TGTGCCAGCAGCTCTTACAGGGGACTAAGAGGCTACACCTTC
- | - | TRBJ1-1 | TRBV7-8 | CASSLGVDMNTEAFF | TGTGCCAGCAGCTTAGGGGTGGATATGAACACTGAAGCTTTCTTT
- | - | TRBJ2-7 | TRBV11-1 | CASSLLLSYEQYF | TGTGCCAGCAGCTTATTACTATCCTACGAGCAGTACTTC
few | - | TRBJ1-3 | TRBV7-9 | CASSLVGGNTIYF | TGTGCCAGCAGCTTAGTTGGTGGAAACACCATATATTTT
- | - | TRBJ1-5 | TRBV6-5 | CASSYRQTSNQPQHF | TGTGCCAGCAGTTACCGGCAGACAAGCAATCAGCCCCAGCATTTT
- | - | TRBJ2-1 | TRBV7-9 | CASSPRDGDYEQFF | TGTGCCAGCAGCCCTCGGGACGGGGACTATGAGCAGTTCTTC
- | TRBD1 | TRBJ1-2 | TRBV7-2 | CASSTGTGIYGYTF | TGTGCCAGCAGCACCGGGACAGGGATATATGGCTACACCTTC
- | - | TRBJ2-7 | TRBV5-6 | CASSLGSLSYEQYF | TGTGCCAGCAGCTTGGGAAGCCTCTCCTACGAGCAGTACTTC
- | - | TRBJ2-2 | TRBV4-1 | CASSQDGGANTGELFF | TGCGCCAGCAGCCAAGACGGCGGGGCGAACACCGGGGAGCTGTTTTTT
once | - | TRBJ2-2 | TRBV30 | CAWSKTGRPGELFF | TGTGCCTGGAGTAAGACAGGGAGGCCCGGGGAGCTGTTTTTT
few | TRBD1 | TRBJ1-1 | TRBV27 | CASSLRDRANTEAFF | TGTGCCAGCAGTTTAAGGGACAGGGCTAACACTGAAGCTTTCTTT
- | - | TRBJ1-5 | TRBV7-8 | CASSLGVNQPQHF | TGTGCCAGCAGCTTAGGCGTCAATCAGCCCCAGCATTTT
few | - | TRBJ1-2 | TRBV7-6 | CASSLGRGRGTNYGYTF | TGTGCCAGCAGCTTAGGCAGGGGTAGAGGGACTAACTATGGCTACACCTTC
few | TRBD1 | TRBJ1-2 | TRBV6-1 | CASRLQGTNYGYTF | TGTGCCAGCAGACTACAGGGGACTAACTATGGCTACACCTTC
once | - | TRBJ2-6 | TRBV30 | CASLPEANVLTF | TGTGCCTCCCTCCCCGAGGCCAACGTCCTGACTTTC
- | - | TRBJ1-1 | TRBV6-5 | CASSYFQGIMNTEAFF | TGTGCCAGCAGTTACTTCCAGGGCATTATGAACACTGAAGCTTTCTTT
- | TRBD1 | TRBJ2-2 | TRBV10-3 | CAIRESGQGATGELFF | TGTGCCATCAGAGAAAGCGGGCAGGGGGCCACCGGGGAGCTGTTTTTT
- | - | TRBJ2-1 | TRBV5-1 | CASSLGGDPNNEQFF | TGCGCCAGCAGCTTGGGAGGGGATCCGAACAATGAGCAGTTCTTC
once | - | TRBJ1-1 | TRBV29-1 | CSAGGNGDTEAFF | TGCAGCGCCGGGGGGAACGGAGACACTGAAGCTTTCTTT
- | - | TRBJ2-5 | TRBV18 | CASSGTSRQETQYF | TGTGCCAGCTCAGGTACTAGCCGACAAGAGACCCAGTACTTC
- | TRBD1 | TRBJ1-6 | TRBV27 | CASSSPGTGDLLGTLNNSPLHF | TGTGCCAGCAGTTCCCCCGGGACAGGGGATCTCTTGGGGACCCTTAATAATTCACCCCTCCACTTT
- | - | TRBJ1-2 | TRBV6-1 | CASSGAAAGGYTF | TGTGCCAGCAGTGGGGCAGCGGCAGGTGGCTACACCTTC
- | TRBD2 | TRBJ2-5 | TRBV5-1 | CASSLEPSGRGETQYF | TGCGCCAGCAGCTTGGAACCTAGCGGGAGAGGAGAGACCCAGTACTTC
- | - | TRBJ1-1 | TRBV19 | CASAQRARRNTEAFF | TGTGCCAGTGCCCAGAGGGCGCGGCGGAACACTGAAGCTTTCTTT
- | - | TRBJ1-2 | TRBV25-1 | CASTPGGGDNYGYTF | TGTGCCAGCACCCCCGGGGGGGGAGACAACTATGGCTACACCTTC
- | TRBD2 | TRBJ2-7 | TRBV20-1 | CSAKLAGEQYF | TGCAGTGCCAAACTAGCGGGCGAGCAGTACTTC
- | - | TRBJ1-5 | TRBV28 | CASRWQGFNQPQHF | TGTGCCAGCAGGTGGCAGGGTTTCAATCAGCCCCAGCATTTT
- | - | TRBJ1-1 | TRBV27 | CASSLTRHTEAFF | TGTGCCAGCAGTCTTACACGTCACACTGAAGCTTTCTTT
- | TRBD1 | TRBJ2-7 | TRBV4-1 | CASSQIGQGNEQYF | TGCGCCAGCAGCCAGATAGGACAGGGGAACGAGCAGTACTTC
- | TRBD2 | TRBJ2-2 | TRBV5-6 | CASSVSGSRTGELFF | TGTGCCAGCAGCGTAAGCGGGAGTAGGACCGGGGAGCTGTTTTTT
- | TRBD2 | TRBJ2-1 | TRBV9 | CASSETSGMKQFF | TGTGCCAGCAGCGAGACTAGCGGAATGAAGCAGTTCTTC
- | - | TRBJ2-2 | TRBV30 | CAWSVMSATGELFF | TGTGCCTGGAGTGTAATGTCAGCTACCGGGGAGCTGTTTTTT
medium-sized | TRBD2 | TRBJ2-1 | TRBV7-2 | CASSFGGGPNEQFF | TGTGCCAGCAGCTTCGGGGGAGGGCCCAATGAGCAGTTCTTC
- | - | TRBJ1-1 | TRBV7-9 | CASSLFRGEAFF | TGTGCCAGCAGCTTGTTCCGGGGGGAAGCTTTCTTT
- | TRBD1 | TRBJ2-2 | TRBV11-3 | CASSDRGPNTGELFF | TGTGCCAGCAGCGACAGGGGGCCGAACACCGGGGAGCTGTTTTTT
- | - | TRBJ2-3 | TRBV30 | CARAFADTQYF | TGTGCCCGTGCCTTTGCTGATACGCAGTATTTT
- | - | TRBJ1-1 | TRBV27 | CASSYSSWAVEAFF | TGTGCCAGCAGTTATTCTTCATGGGCCGTTGAAGCTTTCTTT